These T cell receptor beta chains were read from a single sample in a study of T cell responses to AZD1222 COVID-19 vaccine. The protocol was immunoSEQ multiplex PCR, while the TCRdb copy is restricted to in-frame clones and leaves out a portion. This sample has some 110,000 clones, with roughly nine tenths found just once. Source: peripheral blood, taken on day 0 of AZD1222 vaccination. These TCRs come from an adult in good health. Each CDR3 is given without its conserved first and last residue.

J gene | V gene | CDR3 protein
TRBJ2-5 | TRBV19 | ASKKRGGTETQY
TRBJ2-1 | TRBV28 | ASSLLASEQF
TRBJ2-4 | TRBV2 | ASRGDRGLINIQY
TRBJ2-4 | TRBV18 | ASSPTPRGFGKNIQY
TRBJ1-3 | TRBV4-2 | ASSRFRTGSGNTIY
TRBJ1-3 | TRBV6-5 | ASSYWGEEGNTIY
TRBJ2-5 | TRBV9 | ASGTSGSSRETQY
TRBJ1-4 | TRBV28 | ASKTGFAEKLF
TRBJ1-2 | TRBV7-2 | ASSLAEGNYGYT
TRBJ1-1 | TRBV10-3 | AISVGQGPTEAF
TRBJ2-1 | TRBV5-4 | ASSPPGYNEQF
TRBJ1-5 | TRBV9 | ASSVARPPPQH
TRBJ2-2 | TRBV30 | AWSSLAENTGELF
TRBJ2-5 | TRBV19 | ASSAQGAGETQY
TRBJ2-3 | TRBV6-5 | ASRSTGARLDTQY
TRBJ1-5 | TRBV4-2 | ASSPRDSPNQPQH
TRBJ1-2 | TRBV9 | ASSPRDNYGYT
TRBJ1-1 | TRBV10-1 | ASSSPRTGARGNTEAF
TRBJ2-5 | TRBV28 | ASSLTAVTRAQY
TRBJ2-1 | TRBV5-1 | ASSLVAGGLRYNEQF
TRBJ1-4 | TRBV10-3 | AISESTGNEKLF
TRBJ1-5 | TRBV30 | AWERATGYSNQPQH
TRBJ2-3 | TRBV12-3/TRBV12-4 | ASSLGDTQY
TRBJ2-2 | TRBV24-1 | ATSDRRLAGGPGTGELF
TRBJ1-2 | TRBV6-1 | ASSGAGQGYNYGYT
TRBJ1-6 | TRBV19 | ASSIGGPTGSPLH
TRBJ1-3 | TRBV12-3/TRBV12-4 | ASSLWQDPTIY
TRBJ2-1 | TRBV27 | ASSFGLGNEQF
TRBJ2-3 | TRBV2 | ASSEQGASPQY
TRBJ1-5 | TRBV19 | ASSIQRDQPQH
TRBJ2-7 | TRBV28 | ASSFGPRQQY
TRBJ1-2 | TRBV7-9 | ASSLLKVNYGYT
TRBJ2-7 | TRBV5-6 | ASSEPGQGSSYEQY
TRBJ2-7 | TRBV20-1 | SAGERYEQY
TRBJ2-3 | TRBV4-2 | ASSQKTSGGSDTQY
TRBJ2-3 | TRBV24-1 | ATSDYSSSGGAVTDTQY
TRBJ2-5 | TRBV4-1 | ASSPLGGPGTQY